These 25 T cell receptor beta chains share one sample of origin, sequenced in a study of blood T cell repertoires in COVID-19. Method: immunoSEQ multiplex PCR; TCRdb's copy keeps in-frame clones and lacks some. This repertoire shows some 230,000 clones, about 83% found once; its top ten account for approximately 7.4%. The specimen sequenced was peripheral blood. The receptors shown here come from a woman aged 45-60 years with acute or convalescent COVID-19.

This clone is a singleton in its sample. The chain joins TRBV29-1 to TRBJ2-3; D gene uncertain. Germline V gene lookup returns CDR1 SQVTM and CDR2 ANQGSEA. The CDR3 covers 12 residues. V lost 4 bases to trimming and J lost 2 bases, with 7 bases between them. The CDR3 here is CSVARTTDTQYF. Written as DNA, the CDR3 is TGCAGCGTTGCCAGAACCACAGATACGCAGTATTTT.

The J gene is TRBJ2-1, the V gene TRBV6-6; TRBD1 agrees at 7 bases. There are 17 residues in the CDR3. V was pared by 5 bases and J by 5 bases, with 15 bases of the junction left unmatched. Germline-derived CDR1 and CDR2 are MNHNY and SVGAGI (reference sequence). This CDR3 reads CASSPTKTGLVHNEQFF. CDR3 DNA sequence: TGTGCCAGCAGTCCAACTAAGACAGGGTTAGTGCACAATGAGCAGTTCTTC.

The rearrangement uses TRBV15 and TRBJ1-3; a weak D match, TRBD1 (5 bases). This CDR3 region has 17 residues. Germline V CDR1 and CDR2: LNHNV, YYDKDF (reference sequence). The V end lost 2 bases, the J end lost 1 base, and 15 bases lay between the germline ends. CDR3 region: CATSRKTLGASGNTIYF. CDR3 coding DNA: TGTGCCACCAGCAGAAAAACCTTAGGGGCTTCTGGAAACACCATATATTTT.

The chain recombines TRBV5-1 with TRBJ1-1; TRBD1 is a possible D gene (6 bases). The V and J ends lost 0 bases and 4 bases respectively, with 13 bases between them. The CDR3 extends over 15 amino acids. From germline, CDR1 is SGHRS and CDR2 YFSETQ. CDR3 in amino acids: CASSLALQGPTEAFF. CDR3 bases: TGCGCCAGCAGCTTGGCCCTACAGGGTCCCACTGAAGCTTTCTTT.

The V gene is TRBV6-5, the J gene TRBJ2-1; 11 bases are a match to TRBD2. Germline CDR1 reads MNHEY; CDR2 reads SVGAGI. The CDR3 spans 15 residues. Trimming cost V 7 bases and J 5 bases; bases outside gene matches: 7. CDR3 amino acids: CASTPTSGNHNEQFF. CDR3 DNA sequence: TGTGCCAGCACCCCGACTAGCGGGAACCACAATGAGCAGTTCTTC.

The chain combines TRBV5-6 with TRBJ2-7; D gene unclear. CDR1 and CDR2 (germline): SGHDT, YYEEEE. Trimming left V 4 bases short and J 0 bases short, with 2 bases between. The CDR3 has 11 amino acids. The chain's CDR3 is CASSHSYEQYF. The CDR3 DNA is TGTGCCAGCAGCCACTCCTACGAGCAGTACTTC.

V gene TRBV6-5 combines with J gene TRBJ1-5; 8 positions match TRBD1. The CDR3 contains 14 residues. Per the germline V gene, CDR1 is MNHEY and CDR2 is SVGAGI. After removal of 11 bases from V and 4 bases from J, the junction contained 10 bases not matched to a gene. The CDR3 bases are TGTGCCTCTCAGAAGGACAGGGATAATCAGCCCCAGCATTTT. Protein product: CASQKDRDNQPQHF.

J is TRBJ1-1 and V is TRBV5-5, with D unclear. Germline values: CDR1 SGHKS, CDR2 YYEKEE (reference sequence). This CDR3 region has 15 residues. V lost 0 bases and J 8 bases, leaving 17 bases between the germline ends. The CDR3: CASSLEPMERREAFF. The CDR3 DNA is TGTGCCAGCAGCTTGGAGCCTATGGAAAGGAGAGAAGCTTTCTTT.

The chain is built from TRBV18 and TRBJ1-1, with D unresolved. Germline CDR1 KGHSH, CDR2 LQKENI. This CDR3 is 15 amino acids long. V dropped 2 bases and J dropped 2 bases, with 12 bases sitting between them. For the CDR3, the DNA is TGTGCCAGCTCACCAAGCCCGGTAACTAACACTGAAGCTTTCTTT. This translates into CASSPSPVTNTEAFF.

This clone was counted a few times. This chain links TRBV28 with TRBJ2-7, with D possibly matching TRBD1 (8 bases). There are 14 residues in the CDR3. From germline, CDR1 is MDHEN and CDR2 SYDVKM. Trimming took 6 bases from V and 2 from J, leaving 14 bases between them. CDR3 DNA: TGTGCCAGCAGCACAGGGGGGGGGACCTACGAGCAGTACTTC. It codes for CASSTGGGTYEQYF.

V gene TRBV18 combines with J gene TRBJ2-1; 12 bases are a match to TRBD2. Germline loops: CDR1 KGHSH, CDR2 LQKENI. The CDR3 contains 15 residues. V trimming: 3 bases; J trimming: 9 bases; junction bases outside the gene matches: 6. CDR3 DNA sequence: TGTGCCAGCTCACCCTCGACTAGCGGGAGCGGTGAGCAGTTCTTC. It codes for CASSPSTSGSGEQFF.

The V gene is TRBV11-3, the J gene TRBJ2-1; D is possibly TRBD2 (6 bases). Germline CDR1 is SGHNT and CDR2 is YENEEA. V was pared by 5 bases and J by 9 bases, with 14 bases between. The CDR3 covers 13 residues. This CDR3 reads CASSVRLVTEQFF. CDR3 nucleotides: TGTGCCAGCAGCGTAAGACTAGTCACTGAGCAGTTCTTC. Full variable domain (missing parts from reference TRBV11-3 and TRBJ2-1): EAGVVQSPRYKIIEKKQPVAFWCNPISGHNTLYWYLQNLGQGPELLIRYENEEAVDDSQLPKDRFSAERLKGVDSTLKIQPAELGDSAVYLCASSVRLVTEQFFGPGTRLTVL.

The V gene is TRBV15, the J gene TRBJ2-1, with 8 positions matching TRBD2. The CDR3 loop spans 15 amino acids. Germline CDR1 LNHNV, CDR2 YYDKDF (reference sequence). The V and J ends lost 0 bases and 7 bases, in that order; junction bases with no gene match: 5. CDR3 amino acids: CATSRESGSVNEQFF. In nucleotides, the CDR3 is TGTGCCACCAGCAGAGAAAGCGGGAGTGTAAATGAGCAGTTCTTC.

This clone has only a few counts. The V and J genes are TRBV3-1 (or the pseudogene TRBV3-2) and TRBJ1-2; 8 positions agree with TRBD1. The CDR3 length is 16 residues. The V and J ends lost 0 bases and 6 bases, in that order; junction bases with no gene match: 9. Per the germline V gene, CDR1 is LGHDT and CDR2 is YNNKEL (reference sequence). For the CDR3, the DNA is TGTGCCAGCAGCCAAGAGTTCGGACAGGGCGAAGATGGCTACACCTTC. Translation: CASSQEFGQGEDGYTF.

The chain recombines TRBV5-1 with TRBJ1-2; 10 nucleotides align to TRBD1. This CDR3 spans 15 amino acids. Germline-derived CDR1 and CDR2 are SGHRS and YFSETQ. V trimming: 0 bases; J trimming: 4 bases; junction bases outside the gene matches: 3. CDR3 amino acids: CASSLGDRGSYGYTF. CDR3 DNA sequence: TGCGCCAGCAGCTTGGGGGACAGGGGTTCCTATGGCTACACCTTC.

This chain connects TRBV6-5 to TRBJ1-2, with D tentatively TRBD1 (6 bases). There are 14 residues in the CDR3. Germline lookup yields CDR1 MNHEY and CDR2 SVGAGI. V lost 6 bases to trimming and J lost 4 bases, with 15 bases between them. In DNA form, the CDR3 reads TGTGCCAGCAGGGGAGCAACAGGGAGCTATGGCTACACCTTC. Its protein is CASRGATGSYGYTF.

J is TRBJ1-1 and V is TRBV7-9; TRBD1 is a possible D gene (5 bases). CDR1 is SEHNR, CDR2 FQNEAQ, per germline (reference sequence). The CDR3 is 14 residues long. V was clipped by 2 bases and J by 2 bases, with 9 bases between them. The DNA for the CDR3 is TGTGCCAGCAGCTTATGGGGCCCTAACACTGAAGCTTTCTTT. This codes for CASSLWGPNTEAFF. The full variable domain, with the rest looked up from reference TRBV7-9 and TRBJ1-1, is DTGVSQNPRHKITKRGQNVTFRCDPISEHNRLYWYRQTLGQGPEFLTYFQNEAQLEKSRLLSDRFSAERPKGSFSTLEIQRTEQGDSAMYLCASSLWGPNTEAFFGQGTRLTVV.

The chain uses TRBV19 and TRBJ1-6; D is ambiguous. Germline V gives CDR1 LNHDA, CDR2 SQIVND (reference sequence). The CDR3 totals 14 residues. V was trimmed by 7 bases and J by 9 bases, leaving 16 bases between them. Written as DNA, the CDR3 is TGTGCCAGTACCCCCGTACTAGAAGGTTCACCCCTCCACTTT. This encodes CASTPVLEGSPLHF.

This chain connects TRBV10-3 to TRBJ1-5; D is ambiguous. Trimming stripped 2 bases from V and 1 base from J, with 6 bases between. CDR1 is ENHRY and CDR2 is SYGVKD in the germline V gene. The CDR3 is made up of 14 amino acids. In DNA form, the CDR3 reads TGTGCCATCAGTGAGGGGGAGAGCAATCAGCCCCAGCATTTT. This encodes CAISEGESNQPQHF.

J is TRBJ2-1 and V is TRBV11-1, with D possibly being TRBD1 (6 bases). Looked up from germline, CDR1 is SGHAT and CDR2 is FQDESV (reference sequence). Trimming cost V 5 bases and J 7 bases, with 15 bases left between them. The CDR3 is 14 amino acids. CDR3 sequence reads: CASSRPGAKNEQFF. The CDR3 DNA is TGTGCCAGCAGCCGCCCAGGGGCCAAGAATGAGCAGTTCTTC.

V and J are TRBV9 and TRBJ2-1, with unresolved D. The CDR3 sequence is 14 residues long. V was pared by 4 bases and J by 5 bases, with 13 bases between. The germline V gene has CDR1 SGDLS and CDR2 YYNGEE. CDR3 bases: TGTGCCAGCAGCCTTCTTGGGCAGAACAATGAGCAGTTCTTC. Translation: CASSLLGQNNEQFF.

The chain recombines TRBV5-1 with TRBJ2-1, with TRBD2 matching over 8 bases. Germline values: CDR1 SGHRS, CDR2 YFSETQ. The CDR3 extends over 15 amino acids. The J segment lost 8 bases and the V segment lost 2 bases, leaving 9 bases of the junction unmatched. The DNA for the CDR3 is TGCGCCAGCAGCTTACAGAGCGGGAGTCTCGATGAGCAGTTCTTC. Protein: CASSLQSGSLDEQFF.

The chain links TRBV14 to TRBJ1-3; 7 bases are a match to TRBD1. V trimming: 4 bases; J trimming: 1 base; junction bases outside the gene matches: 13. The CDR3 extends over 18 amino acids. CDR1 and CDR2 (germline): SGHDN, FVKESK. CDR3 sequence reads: CASSRWTGLMNSGNTIYF. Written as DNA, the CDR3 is TGTGCCAGCAGCCGGTGGACAGGCCTAATGAATTCTGGAAACACCATATATTTT. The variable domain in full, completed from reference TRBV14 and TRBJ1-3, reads EAGVTQFPSHSVIEKGQTVTLRCDPISGHDNLYWYRRVMGKEIKFLLHFVKESKQDESGMPNNRFLAERTGGTYSTLKVQPAELEDSGVYFCASSRWTGLMNSGNTIYFGEGSWLTVV.

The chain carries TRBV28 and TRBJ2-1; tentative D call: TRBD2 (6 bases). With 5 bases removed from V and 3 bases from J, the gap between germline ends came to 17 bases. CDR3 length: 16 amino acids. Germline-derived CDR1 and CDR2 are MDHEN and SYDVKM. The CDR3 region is CASSPPVGGNYNEQFF. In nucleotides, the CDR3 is TGTGCCAGCAGTCCCCCCGTTGGCGGGAACTACAATGAGCAGTTCTTC.

Written as DNA, the CDR3 is TGCAGCGGAAGCCGCGGCCTGGGGCAGTATTTT. Amino acids: CSGSRGLGQYF. V is TRBV29-1 and J is TRBJ2-3; D not certain. V lost 7 bases, J lost 11 bases, and 16 bases lay in between. Germline CDR1 is SQVTM and CDR2 is ANQGSEA. The CDR3 is 11 amino acids.